This TCR beta chain was documented in a study of T cell changes during pregnancy in multiple sclerosis. In its sample, this clone was seen once. Assay used: immunoSEQ multiplex PCR; TCRdb lists only in-frame clones, some missing. The sample includes around 41,000 clones, roughly 93% seen only once; the top ten take approximately 1.5%. Losses at the gene ends were 4 bases for V and 1 base for J; bases not matched to a gene: 4. This CDR3 is built from 14 residues. Germline CDR1 is SGHRS and CDR2 is YFSETQ. Sequences were obtained from PBMCs (not recorded whether the cells were cultured). The source of this sequence is a female donor with multiple sclerosis, enrolled in a pregnancy study. The chain carries TRBV5-1 and TRBJ1-2; 7 bases agree with TRBD1. The chain's CDR3 is CASSPGTDNYGYTF. In DNA, the CDR3 is TGCGCCAGCAGCCCTGGGACAGATAACTATGGCTACACCTTC.